A single sample is the source of the 18 T cell receptor beta chains below, sequenced in a study of brain metastases from non-small cell lung cancer. Libraries were prepared by immunoSEQ multiplex PCR; TCRdb keeps only in-frame clonotypes and omits some of them. This table has over a thousand clones, 80% to 85% appearing once. Input material: tumor-adjacent normal tissue. These receptors were taken from a donor aged 40 or older with non-small cell lung cancer.

The rearrangement joins TRBV14 to TRBJ1-1; 8 bases are shared with TRBD1. This CDR3 comprises 16 residues. Losses at the gene ends were 4 bases for V and 1 base for J; bases not matched to a gene: 8. Germline values: CDR1 SGHDN, CDR2 FVKESK. For the CDR3, the DNA is TGTGCCAGCAGCCTAAGGACAGGGTTTGAGAACACTGAAGCTTTCTTT. Its protein product is CASSLRTGFENTEAFF.

The rearrangement links TRBV7-9 to TRBJ1-2, with TRBD1 identical over 8 bases. The CDR3 is 18 amino acids. The germline CDR1 and CDR2 sequences are SEHNR and FQNEAQ (reference sequence). With 4 bases clipped from V and 4 bases from J, the junction kept 17 bases outside the gene matches. CDR3 coding DNA: TGTGCCAGCAGCTCACCTCGACAGGGGTGGACGAGATCCTATGGCTACACCTTC. Translating gives CASSSPRQGWTRSYGYTF. Based on the CDR3 plus reference TRBV7-9 and TRBJ1-2, the full variable domain is DTGVSQNPRHKITKRGQNVTFRCDPISEHNRLYWYRQTLGQGPEFLTYFQNEAQLEKSRLLSDRFSAERPKGSFSTLEIQRTEQGDSAMYLCASSSPRQGWTRSYGYTFGSGTRLTVV.

As to this clone: At one boundary the junction diverges from the germline segment, which might be a read error. The rearrangement links TRBV19 to TRBJ1-5; D is unclear. CDR3 size: 14 residues. Germline V CDR1 and CDR2: LNHDA, SQIVND (reference sequence). The CDR3 sequence is CASSRLGQDQLQHF. In DNA, the CDR3 is TGTGCCAGTAGTCGACTCGGGCAGGATCAGCTCCAGCATTTT. The full variable domain, with the rest looked up from reference TRBV19 and TRBJ1-5, is DGGITQSPKYLFRKEGQNVTLSCEQNLNHDAMYWYRQDPGQGLRLIYYSQIVNDFQKGDIAEGYSVSREKKESFPLTVTSAQKNPTAFYLCASSRLGQDQLQHFGDGTRLSIL.

This clone was counted once. V and J are TRBV19 and TRBJ1-3; possibly TRBD1 for D (5 bases). CDR1 is LNHDA and CDR2 is SQIVND in the germline V gene (reference sequence). Trimming stripped 5 bases from V and 0 bases from J, with 11 bases between. This CDR3 is 15 amino acids long. The CDR3 reads CASSRQLSSGNTIYF. CDR3 DNA: TGTGCCAGTAGTCGACAGTTAAGCTCTGGAAACACCATATATTTT.

The chain has TRBV27 and TRBJ1-5, with D tentatively TRBD1 (5 bases). Germline loops: CDR1 MNHEY, CDR2 SMNVEV (reference sequence). V was clipped by 2 bases and J by 5 bases, with 10 bases between them. CDR3 size: 14 residues. The CDR3 reads CASSLNGAYQPQHF. The CDR3 coding sequence is TGTGCCAGCAGTTTAAATGGGGCATATCAGCCCCAGCATTTT.

This clone was detected only a few times. The CDR3 loop reads CASSYPGLNEQFF. The CDR3 region has the DNA TGTGCCAGCAGTTACCCGGGACTAAATGAGCAGTTCTTC. The chain links TRBV6-2 or TRBV6-3 to TRBJ2-1, with 7 bases that match TRBD2. CDR1 and CDR2 (germline): MNHEY, SVGEGT. V shed 2 bases, J shed 7 bases, and the junction held 2 bases outside the gene matches. The CDR3 runs to 13 residues.

The V and J genes are TRBV9 and TRBJ2-1; 8 bases agree with TRBD2. Unmatched junction bases numbered 4, after V lost 3 bases and J lost 2 bases. Germline CDR1 SGDLS, CDR2 YYNGEE. This CDR3 comprises 15 residues. CDR3 amino acids: CASSGRTSPYNEQFF. The DNA of the CDR3 is TGTGCCAGCAGCGGACGGACTAGCCCCTACAATGAGCAGTTCTTC.

V and J are TRBV29-1 and TRBJ2-2; D is possibly TRBD2 (6 bases). From germline, CDR1 is SQVTM and CDR2 ANQGSEA. This CDR3 is built from 15 residues. V lost 7 bases to trimming and J lost 4 bases, with 19 bases between them. CDR3 DNA sequence: TGCAGCGCCTCTGGGAAGGTGGGACTCACCGGGGAGCTGTTTTTT. This sequence encodes CSASGKVGLTGELFF.

CDR3 sequence (DNA): TGTGCCAGCAGCTTCCGGGACAGTAACTATGGCTACACCTTC. This codes for CASSFRDSNYGYTF. The rearrangement joins TRBV7-2 to TRBJ1-2; 7 positions agree with TRBD1. Per the germline V gene, CDR1 is SGHTA and CDR2 is FQGNSA. The J segment lost 1 base and the V segment lost 3 bases, leaving 2 bases of the junction unmatched. The CDR3 consists of 14 residues.

The rearrangement links TRBV18 to TRBJ2-2; the D is unclear. The CDR3 totals 13 residues. Trimming removed 3 bases from V and 0 bases from J, with 2 bases in between. Germline values: CDR1 KGHSH, CDR2 LQKENI. As DNA, the CDR3 is TGTGCCAGCTCACCCGCGAACACCGGGGAGCTGTTTTTT. Translation gives CASSPANTGELFF.

The chain recombines TRBV5-6 with TRBJ2-5; D possibly corresponds to TRBD1 (6 bases). V lost 4 bases to trimming and J lost 0 bases, with 13 bases between them. Looked up from germline, CDR1 is SGHDT and CDR2 is YYEEEE. This CDR3 has 15 amino acids. CDR3 sequence: CASSPLTGNQETQYF. The CDR3 DNA reads as TGTGCCAGCAGCCCTCTCACAGGGAACCAAGAGACCCAGTACTTC. The full variable domain, in which reference TRBV5-6 and TRBJ2-5 provide the parts outside the CDR3, is DAGVTQSPTHLIKTRGQQVTLRCSPKSGHDTVSWYQQALGQGPQFIFQYYEEEERQRGNFPDRFSGHQFPNYSSELNVNALLLGDSALYLCASSPLTGNQETQYFGPGTRLLVL.

V usage is TRBV12-3 or TRBV12-4 and J usage is TRBJ1-6, with D tentatively TRBD1 (5 bases). This CDR3 is built from 12 residues. Trimming took 6 bases from V and 10 from J, leaving 10 bases between them. CDR3 sequence (DNA): TGTGCCAGCAGGGGGCAGTGGTCACCCCTCCACTTT. It codes for CASRGQWSPLHF.

CDR3 DNA: TGTGCCAGCACCACCGGATATGGGGGGAAACAGCCCCAGCATTTT. Translation: CASTTGYGGKQPQHF. The chain combines TRBV28 with TRBJ1-5; D possibly corresponds to TRBD1 (5 bases). Trimming shortened V by 7 bases and J by 7 bases, and 20 bases separated the two germline ends. Germline loops: CDR1 MDHEN, CDR2 SYDVKM. The CDR3 is 15 amino acids.

This chain uses TRBV29-1 with TRBJ2-7, with 8 nucleotides matching TRBD1. Trimming cost V 6 bases and J 3 bases; bases outside gene matches: 10. From germline, CDR1 is SQVTM and CDR2 ANQGSEA. CDR3 length equals 14 residues. The CDR3 DNA sequence: TGCAGCGTCGCTACAGGGGGGACGGTCTACGAGCAGTACTTC. This encodes CSVATGGTVYEQYF.

As concerns this clone: One end of the junction is discordant with germline, which a read error may explain. V and J are TRBV7-7 and TRBJ1-4; tentative D call: TRBD1 (5 bases). The germline V gene has CDR1 SSHAT and CDR2 FNYEAQ (reference sequence). The CDR3 length is 15 residues. CDR3 nucleotide sequence: TGTGCTAGCAGCTTAACGATTGGCAGGGCGGAAAAACTGTTTTTT. This encodes CASSLTIGRAEKLFF.

This clone was recorded only once. The DNA for the CDR3 is TGTGCCAGCAGTGAAACACAGGTTTGGCCGTTCTTC. It yields the protein CASSETQVWPFF. The genes are TRBV2 and TRBJ2-1, with a tentative D call TRBD1 (5 bases). CDR3 length equals 12 residues. The germline V gene has CDR1 SNHLY and CDR2 FYNNEI. V was shortened by 2 bases and J by 15 bases, with 14 bases between the two germline ends.

The gene calls are TRBV7-9 and TRBJ1-2, with 8 bases matching TRBD1. V was pared by 4 bases and J by 2 bases, with 0 bases of the junction left unmatched. Germline V gives CDR1 SEHNR, CDR2 FQNEAQ (reference sequence). The CDR3 has 13 residues. The CDR3 spells CASSWTGNYGYTF. The CDR3 bases are TGTGCCAGCAGCTGGACAGGGAACTATGGCTACACCTTC.

This clone was seen a single time. This chain uses TRBV5-1 with TRBJ2-5; D might be TRBD2 (6 bases). The CDR3 extends over 14 amino acids. V was cut by 3 bases and J by 1 base, with 10 bases left in between. Looked up from germline, CDR1 is SGHRS and CDR2 is YFSETQ. The CDR3 region is CASSSTGVQETQYF. CDR3 nucleotides: TGCGCCAGCAGCTCCACGGGGGTCCAAGAGACCCAGTACTTC.